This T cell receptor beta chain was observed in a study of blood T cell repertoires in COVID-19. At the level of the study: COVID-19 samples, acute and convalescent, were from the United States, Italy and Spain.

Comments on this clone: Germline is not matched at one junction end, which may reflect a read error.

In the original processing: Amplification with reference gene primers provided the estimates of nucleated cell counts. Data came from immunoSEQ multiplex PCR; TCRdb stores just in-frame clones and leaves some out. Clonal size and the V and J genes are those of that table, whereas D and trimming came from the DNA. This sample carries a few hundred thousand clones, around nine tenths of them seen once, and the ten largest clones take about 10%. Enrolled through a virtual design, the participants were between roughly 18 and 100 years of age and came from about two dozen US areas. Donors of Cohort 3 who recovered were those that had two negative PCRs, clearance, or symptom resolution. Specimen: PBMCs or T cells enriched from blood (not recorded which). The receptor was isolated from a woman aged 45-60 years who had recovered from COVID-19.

CDR3 sequence: CASRPGQLF. The CDR3 DNA follows: TGCGCCAGCAGACCCGGACAACTCTTC. This chain connects TRBV23-1 to TRBJ1-2; tentatively, D is TRBD1 (5 bases). TRBV23-1 is placed among ORFs of uncertain function. This CDR3 region has 9 residues.